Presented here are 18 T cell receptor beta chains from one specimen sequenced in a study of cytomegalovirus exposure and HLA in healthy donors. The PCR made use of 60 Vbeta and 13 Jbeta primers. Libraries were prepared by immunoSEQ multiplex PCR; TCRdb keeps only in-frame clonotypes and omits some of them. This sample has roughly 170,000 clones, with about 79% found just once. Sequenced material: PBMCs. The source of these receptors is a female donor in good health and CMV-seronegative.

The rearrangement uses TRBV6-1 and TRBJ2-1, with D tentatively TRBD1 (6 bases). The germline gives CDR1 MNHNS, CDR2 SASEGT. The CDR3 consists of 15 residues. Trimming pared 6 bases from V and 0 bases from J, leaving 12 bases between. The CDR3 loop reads CASRATGSSYNEQFF. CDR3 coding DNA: TGTGCCAGCAGGGCAACAGGGAGCTCCTACAATGAGCAGTTCTTC.

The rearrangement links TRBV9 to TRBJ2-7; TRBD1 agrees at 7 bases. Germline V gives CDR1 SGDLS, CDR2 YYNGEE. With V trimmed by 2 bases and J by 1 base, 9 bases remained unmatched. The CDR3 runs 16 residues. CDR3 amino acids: CASSVSSGTVSYEQYF. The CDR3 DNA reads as TGTGCCAGCAGCGTTTCCTCCGGGACAGTTTCCTACGAGCAGTACTTC.

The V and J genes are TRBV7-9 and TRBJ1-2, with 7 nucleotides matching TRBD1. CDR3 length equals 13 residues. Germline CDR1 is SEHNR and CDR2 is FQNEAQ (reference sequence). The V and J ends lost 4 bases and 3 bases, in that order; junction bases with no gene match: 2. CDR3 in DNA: TGTGCCAGCAGCTCAACAGGGGACTATGGCTACACCTTC. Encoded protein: CASSSTGDYGYTF. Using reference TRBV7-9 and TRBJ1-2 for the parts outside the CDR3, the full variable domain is DTGVSQNPRHKITKRGQNVTFRCDPISEHNRLYWYRQTLGQGPEFLTYFQNEAQLEKSRLLSDRFSAERPKGSFSTLEIQRTEQGDSAMYLCASSSTGDYGYTFGSGTRLTVV.

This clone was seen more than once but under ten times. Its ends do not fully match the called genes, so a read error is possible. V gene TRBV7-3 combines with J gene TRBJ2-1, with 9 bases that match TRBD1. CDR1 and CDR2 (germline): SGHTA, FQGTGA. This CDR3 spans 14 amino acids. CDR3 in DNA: TGTGCCAGCAGAAGAGCGTCGGACAGGGGCGACCTGGTCTTC. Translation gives CASRRASDRGDLVF.

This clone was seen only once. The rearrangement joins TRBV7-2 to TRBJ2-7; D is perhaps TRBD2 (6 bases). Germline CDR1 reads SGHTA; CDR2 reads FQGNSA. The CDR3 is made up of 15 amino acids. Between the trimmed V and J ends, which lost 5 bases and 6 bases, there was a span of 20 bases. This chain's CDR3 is CASSPPGGISSEQYF. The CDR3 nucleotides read TGTGCCAGCAGCCCTCCTGGGGGGATCTCTAGCGAGCAGTACTTC.

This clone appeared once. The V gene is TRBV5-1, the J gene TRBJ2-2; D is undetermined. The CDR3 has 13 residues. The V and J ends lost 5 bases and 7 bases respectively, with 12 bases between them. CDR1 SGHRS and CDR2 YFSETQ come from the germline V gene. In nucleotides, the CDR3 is TGCGCCAGCAGGCAACGAGAGGACGGGGAGCTGTTTTTT. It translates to CASRQREDGELFF.

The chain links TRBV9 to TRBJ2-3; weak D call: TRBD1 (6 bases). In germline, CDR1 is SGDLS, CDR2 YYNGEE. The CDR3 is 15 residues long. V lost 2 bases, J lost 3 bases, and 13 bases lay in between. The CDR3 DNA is TGTGCCAGCAGCGTTTCAGGGGTTGGGACAGATACGCAGTATTTT. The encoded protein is CASSVSGVGTDTQYF.

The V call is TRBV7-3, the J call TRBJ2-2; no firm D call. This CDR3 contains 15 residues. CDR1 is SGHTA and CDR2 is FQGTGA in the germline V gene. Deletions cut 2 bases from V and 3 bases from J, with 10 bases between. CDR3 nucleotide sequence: TGTGCCAGCAGCTTAGATAACAGACACACCGGGGAGCTGTTTTTT. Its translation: CASSLDNRHTGELFF. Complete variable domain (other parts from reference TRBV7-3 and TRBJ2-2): GAGVSQTPSNKVTEKGKYVELRCDPISGHTALYWYRQSLGQGPEFLIYFQGTGAADDSGLPNDRFFAVRPEGSVSTLKIQRTERGDSAVYLCASSLDNRHTGELFFGEGSRLTVL.

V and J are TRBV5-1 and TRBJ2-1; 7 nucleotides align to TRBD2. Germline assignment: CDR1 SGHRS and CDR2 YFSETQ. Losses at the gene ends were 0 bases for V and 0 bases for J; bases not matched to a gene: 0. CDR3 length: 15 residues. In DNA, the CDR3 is TGCGCCAGCAGCTTGGGGACTAGCTCCTACAATGAGCAGTTCTTC. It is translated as CASSLGTSSYNEQFF.

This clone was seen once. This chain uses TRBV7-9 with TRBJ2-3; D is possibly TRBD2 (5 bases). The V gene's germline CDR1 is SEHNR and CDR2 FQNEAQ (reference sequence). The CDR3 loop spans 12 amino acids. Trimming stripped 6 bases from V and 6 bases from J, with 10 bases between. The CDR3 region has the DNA TGTGCCAGCAGGGGTCCGGGGGATACGCAGTATTTT. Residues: CASRGPGDTQYF.

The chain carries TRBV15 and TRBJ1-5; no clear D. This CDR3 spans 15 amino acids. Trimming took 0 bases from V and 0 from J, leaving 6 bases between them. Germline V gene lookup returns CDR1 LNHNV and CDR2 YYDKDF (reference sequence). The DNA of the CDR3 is TGTGCCACCAGCAGAGATCGAGTTAGCAATCAGCCCCAGCATTTT. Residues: CATSRDRVSNQPQHF.

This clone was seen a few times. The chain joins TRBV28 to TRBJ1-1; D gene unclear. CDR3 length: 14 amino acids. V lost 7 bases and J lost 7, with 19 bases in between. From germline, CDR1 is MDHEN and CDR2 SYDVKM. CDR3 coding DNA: TGTGCCAGCAACCGAGCCGGTATGTATCATGAAGCTTTCTTT. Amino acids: CASNRAGMYHEAFF.

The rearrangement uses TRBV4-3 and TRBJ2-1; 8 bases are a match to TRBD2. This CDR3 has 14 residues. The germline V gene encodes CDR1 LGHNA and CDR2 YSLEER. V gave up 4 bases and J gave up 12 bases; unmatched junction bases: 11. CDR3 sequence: CASSPAGGLSSQFF. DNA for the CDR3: TGCGCCAGCAGCCCGGCGGGGGGTCTGAGCTCGCAGTTCTTC.

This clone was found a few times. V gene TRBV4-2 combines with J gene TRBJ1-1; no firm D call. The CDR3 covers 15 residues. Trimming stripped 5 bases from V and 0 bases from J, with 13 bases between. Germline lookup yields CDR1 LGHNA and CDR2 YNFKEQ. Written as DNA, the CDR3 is TGTGCCAGCAGCTCTCCCGCGGGTATGAACACTGAAGCTTTCTTT. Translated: CASSSPAGMNTEAFF.

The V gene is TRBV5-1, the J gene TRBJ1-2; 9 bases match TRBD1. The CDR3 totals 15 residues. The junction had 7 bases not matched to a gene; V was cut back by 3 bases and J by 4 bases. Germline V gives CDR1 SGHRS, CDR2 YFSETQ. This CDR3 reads CASSSMGQGGYGYTF. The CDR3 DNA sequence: TGCGCCAGCAGCTCGATGGGACAGGGAGGCTATGGCTACACCTTC.

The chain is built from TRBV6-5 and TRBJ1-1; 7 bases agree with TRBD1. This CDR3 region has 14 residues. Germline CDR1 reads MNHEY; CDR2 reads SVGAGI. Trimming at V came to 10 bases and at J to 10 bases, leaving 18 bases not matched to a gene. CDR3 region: CATTRLKTGAPAFF. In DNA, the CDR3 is TGTGCCACCACCAGGTTGAAAACAGGGGCTCCAGCTTTCTTT.

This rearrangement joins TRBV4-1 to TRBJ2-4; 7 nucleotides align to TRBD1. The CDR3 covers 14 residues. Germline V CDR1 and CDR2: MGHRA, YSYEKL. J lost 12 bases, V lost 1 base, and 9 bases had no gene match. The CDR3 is CASSQGGLGDSQYF. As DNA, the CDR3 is TGCGCCAGCAGCCAAGGGGGTTTGGGGGACAGTCAGTACTTC.

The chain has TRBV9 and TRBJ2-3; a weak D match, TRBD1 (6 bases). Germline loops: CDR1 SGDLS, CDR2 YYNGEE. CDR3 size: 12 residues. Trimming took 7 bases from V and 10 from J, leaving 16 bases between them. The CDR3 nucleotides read TGTGCCAGCGGCGAGGGGGTAAGCGCGCAGTATTTT. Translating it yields CASGEGVSAQYF.